The T cell receptor beta chain described here comes from a study of blood T cell repertoires in COVID-19. Study summary: Sites in the United States, Italy and Spain provided acute and convalescent COVID-19 samples. PBMCs, B-cell-depleted T cells, or T cells provided the cDNA or gDNA that made up the material.

The CDR3 is made up of 18 amino acids. Germline CDR1 reads MGHRA; CDR2 reads YSYEKL. V lost 0 bases, J lost 1 base, and 5 bases stayed unmatched. Patients in Seattle were enrolled during active infection, then followed longitudinally. Methods used by the authors: The assay estimated nucleated cells by amplifying reference gene primers. Profiled with immunoSEQ multiplex PCR; TCRdb holds only in-frame clones, not every one. The DNA was the basis for D and trimming; V, J and clone size are from that table. The sample contains fewer than 250,000 clones, roughly 87% of which appear only once. The origin of this receptor is a woman aged 60-70 years with COVID-19, enrolled during active disease. The chain recombines TRBV4-1 with TRBJ2-2, with 10 bases identical to TRBD1. Input material: peripheral blood. The CDR3 sequence is CASSQDKRDRGNTGELFF. Here the CDR3 DNA reads TGCGCCAGCAGCCAAGACAAGAGGGACAGGGGGAACACCGGGGAGCTGTTTTTT.